The 23 T cell receptor beta chains reported below all come from one sample, sequenced in a study of technical replicates of blood from a handful of donors. The table came from immunoSEQ multiplex PCR; TCRdb's copy has only in-frame clones and leaves some out. The sample records about 85,000 clones, about 94% being singletons. Sequencing was performed on T cells isolated from PBMCs. These receptors were obtained from a human donor in good health.

The chain joins TRBV7-2 to TRBJ2-7; 11 nucleotides line up with TRBD2. Trimming removed 6 bases from V and 3 bases from J; junction bases left unmatched: 10. Germline V lookup: CDR1 SGHTA, CDR2 FQGNSA. The CDR3 has 16 amino acids. CDR3 DNA sequence: TGTGCCAGCAGTCTCTCAGGACTAGCGGGCATCTACGAGCAGTACTTC. This codes for CASSLSGLAGIYEQYF.

This clone was counted once. The rearrangement links TRBV27 to TRBJ2-1; D is perhaps TRBD2 (5 bases). The germline gives CDR1 MNHEY, CDR2 SMNVEV (reference sequence). The V and J ends lost 6 bases and 5 bases respectively, with 11 bases between them. CDR3 length: 13 amino acids. CDR3 nucleotides: TGTGCCAGCAGCGGACTTCCCGACAATGAGCAGTTCTTC. Translating gives CASSGLPDNEQFF.

The rearrangement links TRBV10-3 to TRBJ1-2; D is ambiguous. CDR1 ENHRY and CDR2 SYGVKD come from the germline V gene. This CDR3 has 15 amino acids. V dropped 2 bases and J dropped 8 bases, with 18 bases sitting between them. The CDR3 loop reads CAISEQAGGTDGYTF. In DNA, the CDR3 is TGTGCCATCAGTGAGCAGGCAGGAGGTACCGACGGCTACACCTTC.

The genes are TRBV7-8 and TRBJ2-7; 10 bases align to TRBD2. CDR1 SGHVS and CDR2 FQNEAQ come from the germline V gene. The CDR3 consists of 14 residues. J lost 2 bases, V lost 5 bases, and 3 bases had no gene match. In DNA, the CDR3 is TGTGCCAGCAGCAGCGGGAGGGGACCCTACGAGCAGTACTTC. Its translation: CASSSGRGPYEQYF.

The genes are TRBV28 and TRBJ1-5; 8 bases are shared with TRBD1. Germline CDR1 reads MDHEN; CDR2 reads SYDVKM. V dropped 6 bases and J dropped 0; count of bases not matched to a gene: 7. The CDR3 is 16 amino acids. The CDR3 region is CASSLRQGNSNQPQHF. The CDR3 region has the DNA TGTGCCAGCAGCCTAAGACAGGGGAATAGCAATCAGCCCCAGCATTTT. The complete variable domain, with remaining parts taken from reference TRBV28 and TRBJ1-5, reads DVKVTQSSRYLVKRTGEKVFLECVQDMDHENMFWYRQDPGLGLRLIYFSYDVKMKEKGDIPEGYSVSREKKERFSLILESASTNQTSMYLCASSLRQGNSNQPQHFGDGTRLSIL.

This chain links TRBV2 with TRBJ2-7; D is perhaps TRBD1 (6 bases). The CDR3 sequence is 16 residues long. In germline, CDR1 is SNHLY, CDR2 FYNNEI. V was cut by 5 bases and J by 3 bases, with 20 bases left in between. The DNA of the CDR3 is TGTGCCAGCAGTCCACACTCGACAGGCTTCGACTACGAGCAGTACTTC. Its translation is CASSPHSTGFDYEQYF.

The V call is TRBV7-9, the J call TRBJ1-1; D is undetermined. The CDR3 consists of 13 residues. Between the trimmed V and J ends, which lost 3 bases and 3 bases, there was a span of 8 bases. The V gene's germline CDR1 is SEHNR and CDR2 FQNEAQ (reference sequence). The CDR3: CASSFAEDTEAFF. As DNA, the CDR3 is TGTGCCAGCAGCTTCGCGGAGGACACTGAAGCTTTCTTT.

The genes are TRBV6-1 and TRBJ1-3; no clear D. From germline, CDR1 is MNHNS and CDR2 SASEGT. The CDR3 length is 13 residues. V dropped 2 bases and J dropped 0 bases, with 2 bases sitting between them. CDR3 residues: CASSEHSGNTIYF. The DNA of the CDR3 is TGTGCCAGCAGTGAACACTCTGGAAACACCATATATTTT.

The chain joins TRBV2 to TRBJ2-5; no firm D call. V shed 6 bases and J shed 5 bases, with 4 bases lying between them. The CDR3 totals 10 residues. CDR1 is SNHLY and CDR2 is FYNNEI in the germline V gene. This CDR3 reads CASSGETQYF. For the CDR3, the DNA is TGTGCCAGCAGCGGGGAGACCCAGTACTTC. Supplemented by reference TRBV2 and TRBJ2-5, the full variable domain reads EPEVTQTPSHQVTQMGQEVILRCVPISNHLYFYWYRQILGQKVEFLVSFYNNEISEKSEIFDDQFSVERPDGSNFTLKIRSTKLEDSAMYFCASSGETQYFGPGTRLLVL.

DNA for the CDR3: TGCGCCAGCAGTGAGGGACAGTTTAGCAATCAGCCCCAGCATTTT. It encodes CASSEGQFSNQPQHF. The gene calls are TRBV10-2 and TRBJ1-5, with D possibly matching TRBD1 (6 bases). CDR1 is WSHSY and CDR2 is SAAADI in the germline V gene. V lost 2 bases to trimming and J lost 0 bases, with 8 bases between them. This CDR3 contains 15 residues.

The count of this clone is one. The chain is built from TRBV28 and TRBJ2-2, with TRBD1 identical over 10 bases. The J segment lost 5 bases and the V segment lost 5 bases, leaving 8 bases of the junction unmatched. This CDR3 comprises 16 residues. CDR1 MDHEN and CDR2 SYDVKM come from the germline V gene. CDR3 DNA: TGTGCCAGCAGTCTCCACGACAGGGGGCTGACCGGGGAGCTGTTTTTT. This translates into CASSLHDRGLTGELFF.

The J gene is TRBJ1-1, the V gene TRBV28; D may be TRBD1 (5 bases). Germline values: CDR1 MDHEN, CDR2 SYDVKM. Trimming stripped 3 bases from V and 3 bases from J, with 14 bases between. CDR3 length: 15 amino acids. CDR3 nucleotides: TGTGCCAGCAGTTTGCCTCAGGGTTGGGACACTGAAGCTTTCTTT. This codes for CASSLPQGWDTEAFF. The full variable domain, with the rest looked up from reference TRBV28 and TRBJ1-1, is DVKVTQSSRYLVKRTGEKVFLECVQDMDHENMFWYRQDPGLGLRLIYFSYDVKMKEKGDIPEGYSVSREKKERFSLILESASTNQTSMYLCASSLPQGWDTEAFFGQGTRLTVV.

This rearrangement joins TRBV5-1 to TRBJ1-3; unclear D gene. CDR3 size: 12 residues. Trimming shortened V by 4 bases and J by 9 bases, and 11 bases separated the two germline ends. Germline CDR1 reads SGHRS; CDR2 reads YFSETQ. The CDR3 nucleotides are TGCGCCAGCAGCGAGGCCGGTAGCACCATATATTTT. Protein: CASSEAGSTIYF.

The genes are TRBV9 and TRBJ1-5, with D maybe TRBD1 (6 bases). Germline loops: CDR1 SGDLS, CDR2 YYNGEE. This CDR3 has 14 amino acids. Trimming cost V 0 bases and J 8 bases, with 12 bases left between them. For the CDR3, the DNA is TGTGCCAGCAGCGTAGCGGGGGGCGTAGAGCCCCAGCATTTT. It is translated as CASSVAGGVEPQHF.

V is TRBV30 and J is TRBJ1-4; D ambiguous. The CDR3 has 13 residues. Per germline, CDR1 GTSNPN and CDR2 SVGIG (reference sequence). V lost 3 bases to trimming and J lost 3 bases, with 8 bases between them. CDR3 bases: TGTGCCTGGAGAGGCAGGCCTAATGAAAAACTGTTTTTT. Protein sequence: CAWRGRPNEKLFF.

V is TRBV5-4 and J is TRBJ1-1, with D maybe TRBD1 (6 bases). Germline values: CDR1 SGHNT, CDR2 YYREEE (reference sequence). V lost 3 bases, J lost 3 bases, and 12 bases lay in between. CDR3 size: 14 residues. The CDR3 sequence is CASSWQGTDTEAFF. In DNA form, the CDR3 reads TGTGCCAGCAGCTGGCAGGGGACCGACACTGAAGCTTTCTTT.

The J gene is TRBJ1-1, the V gene TRBV7-2; D is uncertain. Looked up from germline, CDR1 is SGHTA and CDR2 is FQGNSA. This CDR3 region has 14 residues. Trimming cost V 2 bases and J 1 base, with 8 bases left between them. CDR3: CASSLLLWNTEAFF. DNA of the CDR3: TGTGCCAGCAGCTTATTGCTATGGAACACTGAAGCTTTCTTT.

The genes are TRBV4-1 and TRBJ1-1, with D perhaps TRBD1 (5 bases). V dropped 0 bases and J dropped 4 bases, with 12 bases sitting between them. Germline-derived CDR1 and CDR2 are MGHRA and YSYEKL. The CDR3 length is 15 residues. DNA of the CDR3: TGCGCCAGCAGCCAAGACGAATGGGGGGTCACTGAAGCTTTCTTT. The encoded protein is CASSQDEWGVTEAFF.

The chain employs TRBV2 and TRBJ2-3, with 10 bases lining up with TRBD2. The germline V gene encodes CDR1 SNHLY and CDR2 FYNNEI. Losses at the gene ends were 1 base for V and 1 base for J; bases not matched to a gene: 5. The CDR3 is 17 amino acids. DNA of the CDR3: TGTGCCAGCAGTGAAGAGCGGGAGGGGGTAGGCACAGATACGCAGTATTTT. It yields the protein CASSEEREGVGTDTQYF.

The rearrangement links TRBV5-1 to TRBJ2-5; 9 bases are shared with TRBD2. Germline CDR1 reads SGHRS; CDR2 reads YFSETQ. The CDR3 is 15 residues long. The trim removed 0 bases at V and 4 bases at J, leaving 4 bases unmatched. The CDR3 loop reads CASSLALAGGETQYF. Written as DNA, the CDR3 is TGCGCCAGCAGCTTGGCACTAGCGGGTGGAGAGACCCAGTACTTC. The full variable domain, rest sourced from reference TRBV5-1 and TRBJ2-5, is KAGVTQTPRYLIKTRGQQVTLSCSPISGHRSVSWYQQTPGQGLQFLFEYFSETQRNKGNFPGRFSGRQFSNSRSEMNVSTLELGDSALYLCASSLALAGGETQYFGPGTRLLVL.

CDR3 DNA: TGTGCCAGCAGTTTGAGCCAGGGTTATTTTGAAGGGCAGTACTTC. Protein product: CASSLSQGYFEGQYF. The chain employs TRBV27 and TRBJ2-7, with D perhaps TRBD1 (5 bases). Germline V gene lookup returns CDR1 MNHEY and CDR2 SMNVEV (reference sequence). The CDR3 extends over 15 amino acids. The germline V and J ends were trimmed by 3 bases and 9 bases, with 21 bases remaining between them.

The chain couples TRBV19 to TRBJ2-7, with 10 bases identical to TRBD1. The ends lost 7 bases at V and 0 bases at J; junction bases unmatched: 6. This CDR3 is 15 amino acids long. Germline values: CDR1 LNHDA, CDR2 SQIVND (reference sequence). The CDR3 nucleotides are TGTGCCAGTACCTCCGGGACAGGGGCCTCCTACGAGCAGTACTTC. The encoded protein is CASTSGTGASYEQYF.

The chain carries TRBV5-1 and TRBJ2-1, with TRBD2 matching 9 bases. CDR1 is SGHRS, CDR2 YFSETQ, per germline. J was trimmed by 7 bases and V by 0 bases; bases with no gene match: 2. This CDR3 has 14 amino acids. In DNA, the CDR3 is TGCGCCAGCAGCTTGGGACTAGCGGTAAATGAGCAGTTCTTC. Translating it yields CASSLGLAVNEQFF.